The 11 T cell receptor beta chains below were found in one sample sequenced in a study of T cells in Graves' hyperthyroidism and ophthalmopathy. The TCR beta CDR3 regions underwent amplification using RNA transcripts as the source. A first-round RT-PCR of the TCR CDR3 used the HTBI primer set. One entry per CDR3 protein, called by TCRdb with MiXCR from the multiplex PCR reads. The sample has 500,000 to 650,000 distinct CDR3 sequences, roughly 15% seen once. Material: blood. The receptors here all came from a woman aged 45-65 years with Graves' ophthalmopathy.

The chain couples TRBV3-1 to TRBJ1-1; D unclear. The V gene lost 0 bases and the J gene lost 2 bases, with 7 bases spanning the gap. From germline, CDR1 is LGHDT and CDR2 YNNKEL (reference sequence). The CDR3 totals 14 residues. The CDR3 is CASSQDASNTEAFF. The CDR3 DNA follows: TGTGCCAGCAGCCAAGATGCATCAAACACTGAAGCTTTCTTT. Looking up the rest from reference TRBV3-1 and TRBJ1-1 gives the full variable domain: DTAVSQTPKYLVTQMGNDKSIKCEQNLGHDTMYWYKQDSKKFLKIMFSYNNKELIINETVPNRFSPKSPDKAHLNLHINSLELGDSAVYFCASSQDASNTEAFFGQGTRLTVV.

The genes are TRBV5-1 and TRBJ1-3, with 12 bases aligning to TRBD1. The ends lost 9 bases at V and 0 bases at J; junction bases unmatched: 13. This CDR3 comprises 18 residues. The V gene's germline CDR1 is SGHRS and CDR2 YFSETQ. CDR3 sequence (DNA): TGCGCCACCACAACCGGGACAGGGGGCGAGAGCTCTGGAAACACCATATATTTT. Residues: CATTTGTGGESSGNTIYF.

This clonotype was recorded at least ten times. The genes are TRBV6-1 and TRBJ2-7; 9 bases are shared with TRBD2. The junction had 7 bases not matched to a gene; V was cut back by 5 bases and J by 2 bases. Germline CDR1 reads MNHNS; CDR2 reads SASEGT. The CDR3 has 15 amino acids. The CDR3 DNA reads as TGTGCCAGCAGTAAGGGACTAGCCGAAACCTACGAGCAGTACTTC. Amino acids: CASSKGLAETYEQYF.

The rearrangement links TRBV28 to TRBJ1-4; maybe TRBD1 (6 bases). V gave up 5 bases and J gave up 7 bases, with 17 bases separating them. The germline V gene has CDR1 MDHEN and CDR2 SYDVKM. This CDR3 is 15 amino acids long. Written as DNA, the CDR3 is TGTGCCAGCAGTCCACTCGGCAGGGGAGGTGAAAAACTGTTTTTT. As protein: CASSPLGRGGEKLFF.

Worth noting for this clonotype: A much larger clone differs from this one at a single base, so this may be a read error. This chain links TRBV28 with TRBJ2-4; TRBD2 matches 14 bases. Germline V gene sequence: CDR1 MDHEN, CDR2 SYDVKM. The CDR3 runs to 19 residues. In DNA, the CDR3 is TGTGCCAGCAGTTACCCTTTCCGGACTAGCGGGAGGACCAAAAACACTCAGTACTTC. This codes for CASSYPFRTSGRTKNTQYF.

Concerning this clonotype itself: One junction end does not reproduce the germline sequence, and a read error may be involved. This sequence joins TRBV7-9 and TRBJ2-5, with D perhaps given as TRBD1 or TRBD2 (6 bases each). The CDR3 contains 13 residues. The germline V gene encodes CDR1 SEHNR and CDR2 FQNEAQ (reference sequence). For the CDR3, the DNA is TGCGCCAGCAGCCAAGGAGGGGGAGAGACCCGGTACTTC. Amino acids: CASSQGGGETRYF.

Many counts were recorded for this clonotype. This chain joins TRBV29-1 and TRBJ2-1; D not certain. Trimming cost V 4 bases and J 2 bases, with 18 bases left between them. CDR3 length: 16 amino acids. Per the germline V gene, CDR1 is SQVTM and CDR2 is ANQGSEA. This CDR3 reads CSVADLRARAYNEQFF. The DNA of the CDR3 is TGCAGCGTTGCGGATTTGCGAGCCCGGGCCTACAATGAGCAGTTCTTC.

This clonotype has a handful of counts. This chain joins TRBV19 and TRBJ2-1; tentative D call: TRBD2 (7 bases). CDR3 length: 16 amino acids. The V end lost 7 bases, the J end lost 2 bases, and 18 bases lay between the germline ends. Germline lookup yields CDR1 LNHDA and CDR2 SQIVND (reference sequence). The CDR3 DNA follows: TGTGCCAGTACCCAGGGGCTAGCGGACACCTACAATGAGCAGTTCTTC. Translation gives CASTQGLADTYNEQFF.

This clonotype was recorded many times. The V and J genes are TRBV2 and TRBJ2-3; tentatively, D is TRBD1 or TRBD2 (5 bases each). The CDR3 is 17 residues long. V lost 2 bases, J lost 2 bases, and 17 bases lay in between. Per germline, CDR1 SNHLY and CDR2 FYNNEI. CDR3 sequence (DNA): TGTGCCAGCAGTGAAAGGGGACCACTCTGGAACACAGATACGCAGTATTTT. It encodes CASSERGPLWNTDTQYF.

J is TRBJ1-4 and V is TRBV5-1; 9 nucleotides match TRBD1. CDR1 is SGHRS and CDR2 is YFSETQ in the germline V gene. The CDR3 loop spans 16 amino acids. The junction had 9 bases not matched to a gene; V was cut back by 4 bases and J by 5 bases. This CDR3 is CASSQTGTGTNEKLFF. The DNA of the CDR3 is TGCGCCAGCAGCCAAACCGGGACAGGGACCAATGAAAAACTGTTTTTT.

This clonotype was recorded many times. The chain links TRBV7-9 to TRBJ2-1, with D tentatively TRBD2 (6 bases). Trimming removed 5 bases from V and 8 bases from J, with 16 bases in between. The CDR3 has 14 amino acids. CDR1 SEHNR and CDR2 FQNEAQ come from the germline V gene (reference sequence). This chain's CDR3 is CASSPLGSRYEQFF. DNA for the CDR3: TGTGCCAGCAGCCCCCTCGGGAGTAGGTATGAGCAGTTCTTC. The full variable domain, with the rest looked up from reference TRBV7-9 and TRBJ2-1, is DTGVSQNPRHKITKRGQNVTFRCDPISEHNRLYWYRQTLGQGPEFLTYFQNEAQLEKSRLLSDRFSAERPKGSFSTLEIQRTEQGDSAMYLCASSPLGSRYEQFFGPGTRLTVL.